These 31 T cell receptor beta chains originate from one sample sequenced in a study of T cell repertoires in cytomegalovirus infection. Each CDR3 protein gets one entry after TCRdb re-called the reads with MiXCR. The data contain about 330,000 distinct CDR3 sequences, nearly 35% of them seen just once; the ten biggest clones take up roughly 12%. These TCRs' antigens remain unknown. The sample here was cultured PBMCs, taken from culture after CMV antigen stimulation. These receptor sequences come from a human donor in good health (CMV status not recorded). Some clones in this sample may be carry-over from other donors' samples.

The chain couples TRBV7-2 to TRBJ1-1, with D perhaps TRBD1 (5 bases). The V end lost 1 base, the J end lost 7 bases, and 13 bases lay between the germline ends. The CDR3 sequence is 14 residues long. Germline V gene lookup returns CDR1 SGHTA and CDR2 FQGNSA. The CDR3 bases are TGTGCCAGCAGCTTAGTTCAGGGAACAGTTGAAGCTTTCTTT. Its translation: CASSLVQGTVEAFF.

The chain joins TRBV7-2 to TRBJ2-1; tentative D call: TRBD2 (6 bases). Germline CDR1 is SGHTA and CDR2 is FQGNSA. CDR3 length equals 14 residues. V shed 3 bases and J shed 4 bases, with 10 bases lying between them. The CDR3 region is CASSLYGGYNEQFF. CDR3 bases: TGTGCCAGCAGCTTGTACGGGGGATACAATGAGCAGTTCTTC.

In its sample, this clonotype was seen many times. The chain links TRBV7-8 to TRBJ2-2, with a tentative D call TRBD2 (6 bases). The V end was cut by 0 bases, the J end by 3 bases, with 11 bases between. The CDR3 contains 16 residues. Germline CDR1 and CDR2: SGHVS and FQNEAQ. This chain's CDR3 is CASSLAPRGYTGELFF. In DNA, the CDR3 is TGTGCCAGCAGCTTAGCACCCCGGGGGTACACCGGGGAGCTGTTTTTT.

This clonotype was seen at least ten times. The chain is built from TRBV7-2 and TRBJ2-1; TRBD2 matches at 10 bases. Germline values: CDR1 SGHTA, CDR2 FQGNSA. The junction had 8 bases not matched to a gene; V was cut back by 6 bases and J by 0 bases. This CDR3 contains 17 residues. The CDR3 coding sequence is TGTGCCAGCAGAGGACTAGCGGACAAGAGCTCCTACAATGAGCAGTTCTTC. Protein product: CASRGLADKSSYNEQFF.

V usage is TRBV20-1 and J usage is TRBJ2-3, with D hard to call. Between the trimmed V and J ends, which lost 3 bases and 2 bases, there was a span of 21 bases. The germline V gene encodes CDR1 DFQATT and CDR2 SNEGSKA (reference sequence). The CDR3 spans 17 residues. The CDR3 bases are TGCAGTGCTAGCCCCTTGGTCGGGCGGTCTGCCACAGATACGCAGTATTTT. Its protein product is CSASPLVGRSATDTQYF.

This clonotype has ten or more counts. The rearrangement uses TRBV11-1 and TRBJ1-1; possibly TRBD1 for D (6 bases). There are 13 residues in the CDR3. V was trimmed by 5 bases and J by 10 bases, leaving 17 bases between them. Germline assignment: CDR1 SGHAT and CDR2 FQDESV (reference sequence). The CDR3 region is CASSLRDTTGAFF. Here the CDR3 DNA reads TGTGCCAGCAGCCTACGGGACACGACAGGAGCTTTCTTT.

This clonotype was seen a few times. The rearrangement links TRBV7-6 to TRBJ2-1; D gene ambiguous. There are 16 residues in the CDR3. V was shortened by 1 base and J by 0 bases, with 10 bases between the two germline ends. Looked up from germline, CDR1 is SGHVS and CDR2 is FNYEAQ. The CDR3 sequence is CASSLGGSFSYNEQFF. As DNA, the CDR3 is TGTGCCAGCAGCTTAGGAGGTTCGTTCTCCTACAATGAGCAGTTCTTC.

The J gene is TRBJ1-1, the V gene TRBV7-9; D perhaps matches TRBD1 (6 bases). V shed 5 bases and J shed 5 bases, with 12 bases lying between them. CDR1 and CDR2 from the germline V gene are SEHNR and FQNEAQ (reference sequence). This CDR3 contains 13 residues. The CDR3 loop is CASSPSGTTEAFF. The CDR3 DNA is TGTGCCAGCAGCCCGAGCGGGACAACTGAAGCTTTCTTT.

CDR3 in DNA: TGTGCCAGCAGCTTGGGCGGGACCATCTCCTACGAGCAGTACTTC. It is translated as CASSLGGTISYEQYF. This chain uses TRBV5-4 with TRBJ2-7; tentative D call: TRBD2 (6 bases). CDR1 and CDR2 from the germline V gene are SGHNT and YYREEE (reference sequence). This CDR3 is built from 15 residues. V lost 0 bases, J lost 0 bases, and 10 bases lay in between.

This clonotype was observed many times. V is TRBV7-2 and J is TRBJ2-2; D assignment may be TRBD1 or TRBD2 (6 bases each). The V gene lost 6 bases and the J gene lost 4 bases, with 18 bases spanning the gap. The germline CDR1 and CDR2 sequences are SGHTA and FQGNSA. The CDR3 is made up of 16 amino acids. Written as DNA, the CDR3 is TGTGCCAGCAGGGGACTTTCCAGGGGCAGCACCGGGGAGCTGTTTTTT. It codes for CASRGLSRGSTGELFF.

This chain connects TRBV7-9 to TRBJ2-1; 8 nucleotides agree with TRBD2. The V segment lost 3 bases and the J segment 5 bases; nucleotides outside the gene matches: 6. CDR3 length: 15 residues. The V gene's germline CDR1 is SEHNR and CDR2 FQNEAQ (reference sequence). The CDR3 coding sequence is TGTGCCAGCAGCTTGGGACTAGGGGCGAACAATGAGCAGTTCTTC. It codes for CASSLGLGANNEQFF.

The table lists this clonotype with a few counts. J is TRBJ2-5 and V is TRBV6-1; either TRBD1 or TRBD2 may fit D (5 bases each). Trimming shortened V by 2 bases and J by 6 bases, and 10 bases separated the two germline ends. This CDR3 is 13 amino acids long. From germline, CDR1 is MNHNS and CDR2 SASEGT. This chain's CDR3 is CASSESWGQTQYF. The CDR3 nucleotides read TGTGCCAGCAGTGAAAGCTGGGGACAGACCCAGTACTTC.

This clonotype was found a few times. This chain joins TRBV19 and TRBJ2-6; 8 bases are a match to TRBD1. Trimming cost V 7 bases and J 1 base; bases outside gene matches: 9. The CDR3 is made up of 17 amino acids. Looked up from germline, CDR1 is LNHDA and CDR2 is SQIVND (reference sequence). In DNA, the CDR3 is TGTGCCAGTACCTCGACAGGGACAGGTTCTGGGGCCAACGTCCTGACTTTC. The encoded protein is CASTSTGTGSGANVLTF.

The sample holds a few counts of this clonotype. The rearrangement joins TRBV4-1 to TRBJ2-3; D ambiguous. CDR1 is MGHRA and CDR2 is YSYEKL in the germline V gene. Between the trimmed V and J ends, which lost 0 bases and 5 bases, there was a span of 6 bases. This CDR3 region has 13 residues. CDR3 loop: CASSQESLDTQYF. CDR3 DNA: TGCGCCAGCAGCCAAGAGTCTCTAGATACGCAGTATTTT.

CDR3 nucleotide sequence: TGTGCCAGCAGTACTACAGGGGGCGCGAGGAATGAGCAGTTCTTC. It encodes CASSTTGGARNEQFF. This rearrangement joins TRBV6-6 to TRBJ2-1; 9 bases line up with TRBD1. Germline V gene sequence: CDR1 MNHNY, CDR2 SVGAGI (reference sequence). The length of the CDR3 is 15 residues. With V trimmed by 5 bases and J by 7 bases, 9 bases remained unmatched.

This chain joins TRBV10-3 and TRBJ2-3; D possibly uses TRBD1 or TRBD2 (6 bases each). V lost 0 bases and J lost 0, with 16 bases in between. There are 18 residues in the CDR3. Per the germline V gene, CDR1 is ENHRY and CDR2 is SYGVKD. The CDR3 loop reads CAISESINTGASTDTQYF. In DNA, the CDR3 is TGTGCCATCAGTGAGTCAATCAACACGGGGGCTAGCACAGATACGCAGTATTTT.

This clonotype was seen many times. The chain carries TRBV7-2 and TRBJ2-1, with D possibly TRBD1 on 6 matching bases. CDR3 size: 18 residues. Germline V lookup: CDR1 SGHTA, CDR2 FQGNSA. Trimming stripped 0 bases from V and 3 bases from J, with 18 bases between. This CDR3 is CASSLADPGQKDYNEQFF. The CDR3 coding sequence is TGTGCCAGCAGCTTAGCGGACCCCGGACAGAAAGACTACAATGAGCAGTTCTTC. Drawing the rest from reference TRBV7-2 and TRBJ2-1, the complete variable domain is GAGVSQSPSNKVTEKGKDVELRCDPISGHTALYWYRQSLGQGLEFLIYFQGNSAPDKSGLPSDRFSAERTGGSVSTLTIQRTQQEDSAVYLCASSLADPGQKDYNEQFFGPGTRLTVL.

As concerns this clonotype: A much more abundant neighbour one base away suggests this may be a read error. This chain joins TRBV15 and TRBJ2-1, with 13 bases that match TRBD2. This CDR3 contains 16 residues. Per the germline V gene, CDR1 is LNHNV and CDR2 is YYDKDF (reference sequence). J gave up 9 bases and V 1 base, and 6 bases lay outside the gene matches. DNA of the CDR3: TGTGCCACCAGCAGAGCAGGACTAGCGGGAGTGACTGAGCAGTTCTTC. Protein: CATSRAGLAGVTEQFF.

In its sample, this clonotype was seen a few times. The chain is built from TRBV19 and TRBJ2-1; D gene uncertain. Trimming shortened V by 4 bases and J by 2 bases, and 12 bases separated the two germline ends. This CDR3 contains 15 residues. Germline loops: CDR1 LNHDA, CDR2 SQIVND (reference sequence). The CDR3 sequence: CASSRLLNAYNEQFF. The CDR3, as DNA: TGTGCCAGTAGTAGACTTCTTAACGCCTACAATGAGCAGTTCTTC.

The rearrangement uses TRBV12-3 or TRBV12-4 and TRBJ2-5; 9 bases match TRBD1. CDR3 size: 16 residues. V lost 3 bases, J lost 4 bases, and 9 bases stayed unmatched. The CDR3 here is CASSFGTGRSGETQYF. DNA of the CDR3: TGTGCCAGCAGTTTCGGGACAGGGAGGTCAGGAGAGACCCAGTACTTC.

The rearrangement joins TRBV2 to TRBJ1-1; 8 nucleotides agree with TRBD1. There are 14 residues in the CDR3. V was clipped by 8 bases and J by 3 bases; unmatched bases: 8. CDR1 is SNHLY and CDR2 is FYNNEI in the germline V gene. CDR3 in DNA: TGTGCCAGCGTTACCGGGACAGGTCACACTGAAGCTTTCTTT. Protein product: CASVTGTGHTEAFF.

The V call is TRBV18, the J call TRBJ1-1; a weak D match, TRBD1 (6 bases). The CDR3 totals 14 residues. Germline assignment: CDR1 KGHSH and CDR2 LQKENI. Trimming left V 1 base short and J 7 bases short, with 13 bases between. CDR3 bases: TGTGCCAGCTCACCACGTTCAGGGGTTGGTGAAGCTTTCTTT. This encodes CASSPRSGVGEAFF.

This clonotype was seen more than once but under ten times. V and J are TRBV11-2 and TRBJ1-5; D unclear. In germline, CDR1 is SGHAT, CDR2 FQNNGV. Between the trimmed V and J ends, which lost 4 bases and 0 bases, there was a span of 10 bases. The CDR3 is made up of 15 amino acids. The CDR3 DNA sequence: TGTGCCAGCAGCTCAGGATCAAGTAGCAATCAGCCCCAGCATTTT. Amino acids: CASSSGSSSNQPQHF. The full variable domain, with the rest looked up from reference TRBV11-2 and TRBJ1-5, is EAGVAQSPRYKIIEKRQSVAFWCNPISGHATLYWYQQILGQGPKLLIQFQNNGVVDDSQLPKDRFSAERLKGVDSTLKIQPAKLEDSAVYLCASSSGSSSNQPQHFGDGTRLSIL.

This clonotype was observed a handful of times. This sequence joins TRBV7-3 and TRBJ2-1; D tentatively reads TRBD1 or TRBD2 (5 bases each). This CDR3 is built from 15 residues. Trimming left V 6 bases short and J 5 bases short, with 17 bases between. In germline, CDR1 is SGHTA, CDR2 FQGTGA. The chain's CDR3 is CASSKAGTVNNEQFF. The CDR3 coding sequence is TGTGCCAGCAGTAAGGCCGGGACGGTGAACAATGAGCAGTTCTTC.

This clonotype was counted a few times. The CDR3 nucleotides read TGTGCCATCAGTAGGACAGGGGAAGGCGAGCAGTACTTC. Translating gives CAISRTGEGEQYF. The chain couples TRBV10-3 to TRBJ2-7, with TRBD1 identical over 9 bases. Germline values: CDR1 ENHRY, CDR2 SYGVKD. The CDR3 has 13 amino acids. The V and J ends lost 5 bases and 6 bases, in that order; junction bases with no gene match: 5.

CDR3 residues: CASSQGQVLIDTQYF. DNA for the CDR3: TGCGCCAGCAGCCAAGGACAGGTTTTGATCGATACGCAGTATTTT. V gene TRBV4-1 combines with J gene TRBJ2-3; a weak D match, TRBD1 (6 bases). This CDR3 has 15 amino acids. Germline V lookup: CDR1 MGHRA, CDR2 YSYEKL. V gave up 1 base and J gave up 6 bases, with 14 bases separating them.

V and J are TRBV19 and TRBJ2-7, with a possible D match to TRBD1 (5 bases). Germline V gives CDR1 LNHDA, CDR2 SQIVND (reference sequence). There are 11 residues in the CDR3. Trimming left V 5 bases short and J 7 bases short, with 9 bases between. The CDR3, as DNA: TGTGCCAGTAGTTTCCAGGGAGAGCAGTACTTC. This gives the protein CASSFQGEQYF.

The chain recombines TRBV7-2 with TRBJ1-1; 7 bases are shared with TRBD1. This CDR3 contains 17 residues. Germline values: CDR1 SGHTA, CDR2 FQGNSA. The V and J ends lost 7 bases and 6 bases, in that order; junction bases with no gene match: 20. The CDR3 region has the DNA TGTGCCAGCAACAAAGGGGGCTTAAGACCCGATGGGGCTGAAGCTTTCTTT. Translating it yields CASNKGGLRPDGAEAFF. The complete variable domain, with remaining parts taken from reference TRBV7-2 and TRBJ1-1, reads GAGVSQSPSNKVTEKGKDVELRCDPISGHTALYWYRQSLGQGLEFLIYFQGNSAPDKSGLPSDRFSAERTGGSVSTLTIQRTQQEDSAVYLCASNKGGLRPDGAEAFFGQGTRLTVV.

This clonotype has more than one count but fewer than ten. The V gene is TRBV11-2, the J gene TRBJ1-1; D not resolved. The CDR3 is 15 residues long. Germline V gene lookup returns CDR1 SGHAT and CDR2 FQNNGV. Trimming pared 5 bases from V and 1 base from J, leaving 14 bases between. CDR3 loop: CASSTRRTGNTEAFF. The CDR3 DNA reads TGTGCCAGCAGCACCCGACGGACGGGGAACACTGAAGCTTTCTTT.

The chain recombines TRBV19 with TRBJ1-1; the D is unclear. V gave up 3 bases and J gave up 1 base, with 9 bases separating them. Looked up from germline, CDR1 is LNHDA and CDR2 is SQIVND (reference sequence). The CDR3 consists of 14 residues. CDR3 sequence (DNA): TGTGCCAGTAGTATGGACGGTAGGAACACTGAAGCTTTCTTT. This gives the protein CASSMDGRNTEAFF. Full variable domain (rest looked up from reference TRBV19 and TRBJ1-1): DGGITQSPKYLFRKEGQNVTLSCEQNLNHDAMYWYRQDPGQGLRLIYYSQIVNDFQKGDIAEGYSVSREKKESFPLTVTSAQKNPTAFYLCASSMDGRNTEAFFGQGTRLTVV.

This clonotype was counted once. The genes are TRBV29-1 and TRBJ2-6; D is tentatively TRBD1 or TRBD2 (5 bases each). The CDR3 has 13 residues. Germline CDR1 and CDR2: SQVTM and ANQGSEA. V was cut by 4 bases and J by 3 bases, with 7 bases left in between. CDR3 nucleotide sequence: TGCAGCGTTGGAGGGGTTGGGGCCAACGTCCTGACTTTC. Translating gives CSVGGVGANVLTF.